These 10 T cell receptor beta chains came from one sample sequenced in a study of T cells after yellow fever vaccination. Via MiXCR, TCRdb re-called the 5' RACE reads, giving one row per CDR3 protein. The table has some 390,000 distinct CDR3 sequences, around 20% seen once. Sequenced here: PBMCs, sampled before the yellow fever booster vaccination. Receptors were obtained from a man younger than 35 who received the YFV17D yellow fever vaccine.

Ten or more counts support this clonotype. The chain employs TRBV7-2 and TRBJ1-1, with a weak D call TRBD1 (6 bases). Deletions cut 9 bases from V and 10 bases from J, with 27 bases between. Germline loops: CDR1 SGHTA, CDR2 FQGNSA. The CDR3 has 15 amino acids. CDR3 region: CASTFEGGGHRAAFF. CDR3 DNA sequence: TGTGCCAGTACGTTCGAGGGAGGGGGACATAGGGCAGCTTTCTTT. Supplemented by reference TRBV7-2 and TRBJ1-1, the full variable domain reads GAGVSQSPSNKVTEKGKDVELRCDPISGHTALYWYRQSLGQGLEFLIYFQGNSAPDKSGLPSDRFSAERTGGSVSTLTIQRTQQEDSAVYLCASTFEGGGHRAAFFGQGTRLTVV.

This clonotype was picked up a small number of times. This chain connects TRBV15 to TRBJ1-6, with TRBD1 as a possible D gene (5 bases). V gave up 2 bases and J gave up 7 bases, with 6 bases separating them. CDR1 LNHNV and CDR2 YYDKDF come from the germline V gene (reference sequence). The CDR3 contains 13 residues. The CDR3 DNA reads as TGTGCCACCAGCAGATCAGGGAATTCACCCCTCCACTTT. This translates into CATSRSGNSPLHF.

The chain combines TRBV9 with TRBJ1-5; 7 nucleotides align to TRBD1. Unmatched junction bases numbered 3, after V lost 0 bases and J lost 6 bases. This CDR3 contains 14 residues. CDR1 SGDLS and CDR2 YYNGEE come from the germline V gene. The CDR3 DNA is TGTGCCAGCAGCGTAGGGGACAGCCGTCAGCCCCAGCATTTT. Amino acid sequence: CASSVGDSRQPQHF. Using reference TRBV9 and TRBJ1-5 for the parts outside the CDR3, the full variable domain is DSGVTQTPKHLITATGQRVTLRCSPRSGDLSVYWYQQSLDQGLQFLIQYYNGEERAKGNILERFSAQQFPDLHSELNLSSLELGDSALYFCASSVGDSRQPQHFGDGTRLSIL.

There are many counts of this clonotype. The chain recombines TRBV19 with TRBJ2-1, with D tentatively TRBD2 (5 bases). CDR3 length: 12 amino acids. Germline V lookup: CDR1 LNHDA, CDR2 SQIVND (reference sequence). Trimming cost V 4 bases and J 9 bases, with 10 bases left between them. CDR3 bases: TGTGCCAGTAGTACAGAGGGCCGTGAGCAGTTCTTC. This encodes CASSTEGREQFF.

This sequence joins TRBV20-1 and TRBJ1-1; perhaps TRBD1 as D (5 bases). The CDR3 is 15 residues long. Germline values: CDR1 DFQATT, CDR2 SNEGSKA (reference sequence). Between the trimmed V and J ends, which lost 6 bases and 0 bases, there was a span of 17 bases. CDR3 region: CSAIPGRKMNTEAFF. CDR3 coding DNA: TGCAGTGCAATCCCGGGACGGAAAATGAACACTGAAGCTTTCTTT.

The V and J genes are TRBV5-1 and TRBJ2-2; the D gene is possibly TRBD1 (6 bases). V was pared by 0 bases and J by 6 bases, with 15 bases between. Germline V gives CDR1 SGHRS, CDR2 YFSETQ. This CDR3 is built from 16 residues. CDR3 loop: CASSLAGQRGPGELFF. The CDR3 nucleotides are TGCGCCAGCAGCTTGGCGGGACAAAGGGGTCCCGGGGAGCTGTTTTTT.

This clonotype was seen at least ten times. The chain uses TRBV27 and TRBJ1-2; D possibly corresponds to TRBD1 (6 bases). The V gene lost 4 bases and the J gene lost 8 bases, with 17 bases spanning the gap. The CDR3 is made up of 14 amino acids. CDR1 and CDR2 from the germline V gene are MNHEY and SMNVEV (reference sequence). For the CDR3, the DNA is TGTGCCAGCAGTTCCCAGGGGATAGGTCAGGGCTACACCTTC. Protein sequence: CASSSQGIGQGYTF.

The chain combines TRBV12-3 or TRBV12-4 with TRBJ2-3, with 8 bases identical to TRBD2. The trim removed 5 bases at V and 4 bases at J, leaving 11 bases unmatched. The CDR3 has 16 amino acids. This CDR3 reads CASSREGRGVADTQYF. Here the CDR3 DNA reads TGTGCCAGCAGTCGGGAGGGGAGGGGGGTTGCAGATACGCAGTATTTT.

J is TRBJ1-2 and V is TRBV6-5; 7 nucleotides agree with TRBD1. The trim removed 5 bases at V and 4 bases at J, leaving 10 bases unmatched. Germline V gene lookup returns CDR1 MNHEY and CDR2 SVGAGI. The CDR3 covers 15 residues. CDR3 DNA: TGTGCCAGCAGTCGCCGACAGGGAGTCGGCTATGGCTACACCTTC. As protein: CASSRRQGVGYGYTF.

The chain uses TRBV14 and TRBJ2-5, with D uncertain. CDR1 is SGHDN, CDR2 FVKESK, per germline. V lost 4 bases and J lost 1, with 13 bases in between. The CDR3 has 15 residues. CDR3 residues: CASSPRSGFQETQYF. Written as DNA, the CDR3 is TGTGCCAGCAGCCCTAGGTCAGGTTTCCAAGAGACCCAGTACTTC.